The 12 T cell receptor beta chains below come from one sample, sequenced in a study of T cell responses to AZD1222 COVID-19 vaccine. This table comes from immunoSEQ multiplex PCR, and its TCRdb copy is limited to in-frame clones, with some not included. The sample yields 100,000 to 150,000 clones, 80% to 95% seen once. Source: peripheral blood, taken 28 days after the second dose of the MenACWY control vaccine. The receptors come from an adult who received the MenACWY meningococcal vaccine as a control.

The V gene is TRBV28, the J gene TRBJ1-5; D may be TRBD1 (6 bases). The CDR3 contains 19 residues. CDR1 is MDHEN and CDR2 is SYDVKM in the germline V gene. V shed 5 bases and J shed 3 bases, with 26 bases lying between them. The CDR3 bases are TGTGCCAGCAGTCCCACAAAATTATACAGGGATAAGGACAATCAGCCCCAGCATTTT. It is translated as CASSPTKLYRDKDNQPQHF.

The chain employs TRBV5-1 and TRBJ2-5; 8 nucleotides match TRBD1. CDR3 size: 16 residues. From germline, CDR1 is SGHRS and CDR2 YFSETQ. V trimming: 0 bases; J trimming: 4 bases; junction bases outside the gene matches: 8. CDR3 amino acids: CASSLAWTGRGETQYF. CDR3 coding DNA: TGCGCCAGCAGCTTGGCCTGGACAGGGAGAGGAGAGACCCAGTACTTC. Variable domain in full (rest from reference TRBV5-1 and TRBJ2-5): KAGVTQTPRYLIKTRGQQVTLSCSPISGHRSVSWYQQTPGQGLQFLFEYFSETQRNKGNFPGRFSGRQFSNSRSEMNVSTLELGDSALYLCASSLAWTGRGETQYFGPGTRLLVL.

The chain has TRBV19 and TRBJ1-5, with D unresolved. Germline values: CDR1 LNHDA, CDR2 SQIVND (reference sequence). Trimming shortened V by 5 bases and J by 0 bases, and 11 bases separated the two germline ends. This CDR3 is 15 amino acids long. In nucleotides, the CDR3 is TGTGCCAGTAGTCCGTCAGGTTATAGCAATCAGCCCCAGCATTTT. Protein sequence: CASSPSGYSNQPQHF.

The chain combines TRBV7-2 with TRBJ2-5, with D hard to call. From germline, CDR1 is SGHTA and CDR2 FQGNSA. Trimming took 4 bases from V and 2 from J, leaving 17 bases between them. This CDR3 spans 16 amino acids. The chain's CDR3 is CASSSYAGVVQETQYF. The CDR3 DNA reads TGTGCCAGCAGCTCCTATGCTGGAGTGGTGCAAGAGACCCAGTACTTC. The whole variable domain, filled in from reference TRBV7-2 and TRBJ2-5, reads GAGVSQSPSNKVTEKGKDVELRCDPISGHTALYWYRQSLGQGLEFLIYFQGNSAPDKSGLPSDRFSAERTGGSVSTLTIQRTQQEDSAVYLCASSSYAGVVQETQYFGPGTRLLVL.

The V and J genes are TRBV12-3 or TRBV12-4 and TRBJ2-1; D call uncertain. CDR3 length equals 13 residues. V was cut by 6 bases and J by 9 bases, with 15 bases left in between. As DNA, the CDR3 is TGTGCCAGCAGCCCGACACGGGTGGGTGAGCAGTTCTTC. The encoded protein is CASSPTRVGEQFF.

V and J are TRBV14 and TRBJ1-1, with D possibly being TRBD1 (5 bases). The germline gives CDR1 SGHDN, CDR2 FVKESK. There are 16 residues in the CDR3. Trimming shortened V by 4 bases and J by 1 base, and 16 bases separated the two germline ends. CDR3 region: CASSLKTGTANTEAFF. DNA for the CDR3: TGTGCCAGCAGCCTAAAGACCGGGACGGCGAACACTGAAGCTTTCTTT. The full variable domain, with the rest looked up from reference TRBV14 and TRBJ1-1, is EAGVTQFPSHSVIEKGQTVTLRCDPISGHDNLYWYRRVMGKEIKFLLHFVKESKQDESGMPNNRFLAERTGGTYSTLKVQPAELEDSGVYFCASSLKTGTANTEAFFGQGTRLTVV.

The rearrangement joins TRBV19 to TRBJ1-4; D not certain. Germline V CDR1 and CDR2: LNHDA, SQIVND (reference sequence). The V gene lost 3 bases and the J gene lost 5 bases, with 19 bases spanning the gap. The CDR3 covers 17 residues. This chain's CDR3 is CASSIRSSGRMNEKLFF. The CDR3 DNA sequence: TGTGCCAGTAGTATTAGAAGCTCAGGACGGATGAATGAAAAACTGTTTTTT.

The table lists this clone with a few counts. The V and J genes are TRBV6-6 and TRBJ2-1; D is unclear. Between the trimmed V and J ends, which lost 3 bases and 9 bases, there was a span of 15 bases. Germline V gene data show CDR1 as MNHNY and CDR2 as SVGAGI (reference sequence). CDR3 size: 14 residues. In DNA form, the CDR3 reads TGTGCCAGCAGTTATGAAATGGATCTGGGTGAGCAGTTCTTC. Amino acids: CASSYEMDLGEQFF.

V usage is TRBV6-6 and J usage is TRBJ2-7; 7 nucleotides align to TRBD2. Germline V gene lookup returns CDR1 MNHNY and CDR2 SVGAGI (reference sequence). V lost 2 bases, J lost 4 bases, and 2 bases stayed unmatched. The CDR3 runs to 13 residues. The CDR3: CASSYGREYEQYV. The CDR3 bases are TGTGCCAGCAGTTACGGGAGGGAGTACGAGCAGTACGTC.

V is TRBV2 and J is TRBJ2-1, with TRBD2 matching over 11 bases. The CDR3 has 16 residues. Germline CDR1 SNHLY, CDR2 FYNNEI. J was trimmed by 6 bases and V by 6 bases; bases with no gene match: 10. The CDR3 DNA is TGTGCCAGCAGACTCCTCACTAGCGGGAGTTTCAATGAGCAGTTCTTC. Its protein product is CASRLLTSGSFNEQFF.

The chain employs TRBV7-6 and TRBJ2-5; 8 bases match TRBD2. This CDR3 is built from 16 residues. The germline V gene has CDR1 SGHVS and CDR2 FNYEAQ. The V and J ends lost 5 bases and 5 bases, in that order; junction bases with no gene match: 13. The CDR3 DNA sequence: TGTGCCAGCAGCCAAGGGACTAGTCGAGGCGGGGAGACCCAGTACTTC. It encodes CASSQGTSRGGETQYF.

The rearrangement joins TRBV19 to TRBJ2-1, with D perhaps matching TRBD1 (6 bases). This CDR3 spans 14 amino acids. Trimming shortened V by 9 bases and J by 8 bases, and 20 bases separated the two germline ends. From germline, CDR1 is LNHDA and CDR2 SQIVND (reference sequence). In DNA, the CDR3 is TGTGCCAGCTGTCGAACAGGGCCTACAGATGAGCAGTTCTTC. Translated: CASCRTGPTDEQFF.